The source of this T cell receptor beta chain is a study of control samples from healthy donors and cancer patients. The method was immunoSEQ multiplex PCR; TCRdb's version includes in-frame clones alone and lacks a portion of them. The sample lists about 170,000 clones, 70% to 90% seen once, with approximately 12% in the top ten. In germline, CDR1 is LGHDT, CDR2 YNNKEL (reference sequence). The ends lost 3 bases at V and 6 bases at J; junction bases unmatched: 10. This CDR3 is built from 17 residues. The chain joins TRBV3-1 (or the pseudogene TRBV3-2) to TRBJ2-1; 11 positions agree with TRBD2. Sequenced sample: blood. The sequence was collected from a man younger than 40 in good health. In nucleotides, the CDR3 is TGTGCCAGCAGCCACCTATTACGTAGCGGGGGGGTCAATGAGCAGTTCTTC. Its translation is CASSHLLRSGGVNEQFF.